The TCR beta chain described here comes from a study of T cell responses to AZD1222 COVID-19 vaccine. Study overall: The analysis combined second doses at about 4 or about 12 weeks. Study-wide findings and caveats: Spike-specific TCR breadth and depth went up after people got two AZD1222 doses. Spike was spanned by vaccine-associated CD4 TCRs, with dominance at 160-218 and 743-854.

Between the trimmed V and J ends, which lost 5 bases and 6 bases, there was a span of 11 bases. The CDR3 has 13 amino acids. CDR1 is SSHAT, CDR2 FNYEAQ, per germline (reference sequence). Method: immunoSEQ multiplex PCR; TCRdb's copy keeps in-frame clones and lacks some. The table has about 160,000 clones, 90% to 95% seen once; the top ten hold over 0.8%. In regard to this clone: Its antigen is undetermined.

The chain recombines TRBV7-7 with TRBJ2-4; D is perhaps TRBD1 (5 bases). This specimen consisted of peripheral blood, obtained on day 0 of AZD1222 vaccination. The source of this sequence is an adult in good health. CDR3 loop: CASSTIDRNIQYF. The CDR3 DNA follows: TGTGCCAGCAGCACAATTGACAGAAACATTCAGTACTTC.